Listed below are T cell receptor beta chains from one sample, sequenced in a study of identifying expanded T cells in peripheral blood. TCRdb's copy holds only in-frame clones and misses some; the assay was immunoSEQ multiplex PCR. This sample has 95,000 to 100,000 clones, with around 88% found just once. Sequencing was performed on blood. The receptors stem from a person aged 18 to 70 in good health. The CDR3 runs from the conserved cysteine through the conserved F or W. A D gene is named only where the DNA matches it firmly. Expanded clones are given a class, and other clones once, few, many or no size at all.

d_call j_call v_call clone_size cdr3_aa cdr3_nt
. TRBJ2-3 TRBV6-1 . CASSLDGLTDTQYF TGTGCCAGCAGTCTGGACGGCCTCACAGATACGCAGTATTTT
TRBD1 TRBJ2-7 TRBV28 once CASRPTGDLYEQYF TGTGCCAGCAGACCGACAGGGGATCTGTACGAGCAGTACTTC
. TRBJ2-7 TRBV11-2 . CASSLARDKDF TGTGCCAGCAGCTTAGCCAGGGATAAGGACTTC
. TRBJ2-1 TRBV15 . CATSYPGEAGVTNEQFF TGTGCCACCAGCTACCCTGGGGAGGCAGGGGTCACCAATGAGCAGTTCTTC
. TRBJ2-7 TRBV5-6 . CASRGLPPYEQYF TGTGCCAGCAGGGGGCTCCCTCCCTACGAGCAGTACTTC
. TRBJ2-1 TRBV2 . CASSGGRPGLSQFF TGTGCCAGCAGTGGGGGGCGACCAGGACTGTCGCAGTTCTTC
TRBD1 TRBJ1-1 TRBV6-1 . CASSEQGAGTEAFF TGTGCCAGCAGTGAGCAGGGGGCGGGCACTGAAGCTTTCTTT
. TRBJ1-5 TRBV19 . CASRGDYQPQHF TGTGCCAGTAGGGGAGATTATCAGCCCCAGCATTTT
. TRBJ1-6 TRBV29-1 . CSVGEIRNSPLHF TGCAGCGTTGGTGAGATCCGGAATTCACCCCTCCACTTT
. TRBJ1-4 TRBV7-8 . CASSLGGVTLRSTNEKLFF TGTGCCAGCAGCTTAGGAGGGGTTACCCTTAGGAGCACTAATGAAAAACTGTTTTTT
TRBD1 TRBJ2-7 TRBV7-9 . CASSSGGRLPGYEQYF TGTGCCAGCAGCTCAGGGGGACGCCTACCGGGATACGAGCAGTACTTC
. TRBJ2-1 TRBV5-8 . CASSRTLGEQFF TGTGCCAGCAGCCGTACTCTGGGTGAGCAGTTCTTC
. TRBJ2-3 TRBV5-1 . CASREEADTQYF TGCGCCAGCAGGGAGGAAGCAGATACGCAGTATTTT
. TRBJ2-3 TRBV18 once CASSPNRASSTDTQYF TGTGCCAGCTCACCAAACAGAGCTTCTAGCACAGATACGCAGTATTTT
TRBD2 TRBJ2-1 TRBV15 . CATSRASGGAYNEQFF TGTGCCACCAGCAGGGCTAGCGGGGGGGCCTACAATGAGCAGTTCTTC
. TRBJ1-2 TRBV4-1 . CASSQAGDRPYGYTF TGCGCCAGCAGCCAAGCGGGGGACCGACCTTATGGCTACACCTTC
TRBD1 TRBJ1-5 TRBV6-5 . CASRRTGDQPQHF TGTGCCAGCCGGAGGACAGGGGATCAGCCCCAGCATTTT
. TRBJ2-3 TRBV7-2 . CASSLLGPTDTQYF TGTGCCAGCAGCTTGTTGGGACCTACAGATACGCAGTATTTT
TRBD1 TRBJ1-5 TRBV29-1 . CSVRTGFGQPQHF TGCAGCGTACGGACAGGGTTCGGTCAGCCCCAGCATTTT
TRBD1 TRBJ2-3 TRBV2 . CAITGQGQTDTQYF TGTGCCATCACAGGACAGGGACAAACAGATACGCAGTATTTT